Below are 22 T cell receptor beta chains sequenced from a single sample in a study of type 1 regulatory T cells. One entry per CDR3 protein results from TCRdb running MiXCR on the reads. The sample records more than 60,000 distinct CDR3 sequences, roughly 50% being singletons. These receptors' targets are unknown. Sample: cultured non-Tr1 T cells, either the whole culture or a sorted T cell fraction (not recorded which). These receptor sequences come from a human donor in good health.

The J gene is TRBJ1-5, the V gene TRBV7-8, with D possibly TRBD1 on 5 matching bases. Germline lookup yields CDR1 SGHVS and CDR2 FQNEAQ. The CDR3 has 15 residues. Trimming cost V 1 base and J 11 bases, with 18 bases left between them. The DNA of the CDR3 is TGTGCCAGCAGCTTAGATTTCGGAGCAGGGCAGGCCCAGCATTTT. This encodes CASSLDFGAGQAQHF.

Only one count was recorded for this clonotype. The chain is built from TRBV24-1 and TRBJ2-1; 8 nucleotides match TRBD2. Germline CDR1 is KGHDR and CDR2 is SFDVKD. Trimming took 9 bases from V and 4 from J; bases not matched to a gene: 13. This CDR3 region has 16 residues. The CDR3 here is CATSETRGGLYNEQFF. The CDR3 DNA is TGTGCCACCTCAGAAACCCGGGGGGGTCTTTACAATGAGCAGTTCTTC.

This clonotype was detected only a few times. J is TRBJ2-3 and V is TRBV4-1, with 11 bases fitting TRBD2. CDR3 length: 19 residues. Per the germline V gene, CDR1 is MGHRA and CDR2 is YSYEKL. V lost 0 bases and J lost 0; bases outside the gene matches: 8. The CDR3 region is CASSQEGTSGRSSTDTQYF. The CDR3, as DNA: TGCGCCAGCAGCCAAGAGGGGACTAGCGGAAGATCTAGCACAGATACGCAGTATTTT.

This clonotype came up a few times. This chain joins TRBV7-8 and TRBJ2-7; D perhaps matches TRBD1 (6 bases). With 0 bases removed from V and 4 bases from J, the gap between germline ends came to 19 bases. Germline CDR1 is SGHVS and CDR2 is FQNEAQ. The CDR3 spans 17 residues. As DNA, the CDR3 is TGTGCCAGCAGCTTAGCAATGGACAGTTTTTTCATGTACGAGCAGTACTTC. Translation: CASSLAMDSFFMYEQYF.

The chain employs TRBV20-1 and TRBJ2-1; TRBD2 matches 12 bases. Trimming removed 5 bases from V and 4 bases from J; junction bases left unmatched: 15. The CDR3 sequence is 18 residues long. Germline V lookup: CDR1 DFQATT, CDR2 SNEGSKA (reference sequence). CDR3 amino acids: CSAHKFTSGGPKYNEQFF. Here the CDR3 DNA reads TGCAGTGCTCACAAGTTTACTAGCGGGGGGCCGAAATACAATGAGCAGTTCTTC.

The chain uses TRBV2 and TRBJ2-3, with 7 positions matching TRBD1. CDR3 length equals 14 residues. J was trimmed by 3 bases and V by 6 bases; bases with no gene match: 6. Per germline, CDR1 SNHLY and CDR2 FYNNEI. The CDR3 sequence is CASRTGYGTDTQYF. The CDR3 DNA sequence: TGTGCCAGCAGGACAGGGTACGGTACAGATACGCAGTATTTT.

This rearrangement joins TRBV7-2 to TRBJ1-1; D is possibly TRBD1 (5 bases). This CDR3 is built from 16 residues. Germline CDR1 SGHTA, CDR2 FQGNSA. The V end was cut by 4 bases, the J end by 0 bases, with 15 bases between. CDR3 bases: TGTGCCAGCAGCTCAAGGGGAGGGTCCATGAACACTGAAGCTTTCTTT. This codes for CASSSRGGSMNTEAFF.

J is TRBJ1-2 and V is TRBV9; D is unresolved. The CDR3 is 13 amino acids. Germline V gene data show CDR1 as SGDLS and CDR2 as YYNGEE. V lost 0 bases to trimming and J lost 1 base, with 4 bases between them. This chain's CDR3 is CASSVGDNYGYTF. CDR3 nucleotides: TGTGCCAGCAGCGTAGGAGATAACTATGGCTACACCTTC.

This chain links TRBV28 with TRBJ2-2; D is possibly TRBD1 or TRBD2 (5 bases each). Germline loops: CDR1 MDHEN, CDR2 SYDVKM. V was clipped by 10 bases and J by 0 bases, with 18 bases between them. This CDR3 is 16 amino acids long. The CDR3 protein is CATYQSGRPNTGELFF. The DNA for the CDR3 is TGTGCCACCTACCAATCGGGACGCCCGAACACCGGGGAGCTGTTTTTT.

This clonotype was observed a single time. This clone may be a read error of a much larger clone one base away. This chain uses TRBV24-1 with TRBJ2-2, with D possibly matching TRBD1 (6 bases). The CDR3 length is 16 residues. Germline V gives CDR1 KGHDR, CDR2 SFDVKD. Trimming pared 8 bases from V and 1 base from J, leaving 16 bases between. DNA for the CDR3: TGTGCCACCAATGACTTTGGGACACTGAACACCGGGGAGCTGTTTTTT. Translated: CATNDFGTLNTGELFF.

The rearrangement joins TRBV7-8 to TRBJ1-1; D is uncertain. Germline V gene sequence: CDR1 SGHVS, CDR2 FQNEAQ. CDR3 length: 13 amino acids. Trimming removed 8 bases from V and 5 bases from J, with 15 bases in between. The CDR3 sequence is CASRLTQGTEAFF. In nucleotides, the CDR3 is TGTGCCAGCCGCCTGACTCAAGGGACTGAAGCTTTCTTT.

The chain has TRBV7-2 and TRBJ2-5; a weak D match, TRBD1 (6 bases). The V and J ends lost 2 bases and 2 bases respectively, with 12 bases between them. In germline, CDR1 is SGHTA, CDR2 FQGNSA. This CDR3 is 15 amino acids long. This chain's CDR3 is CASSLRGQRQETQYF. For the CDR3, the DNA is TGTGCCAGCAGCTTAAGAGGACAGCGGCAAGAGACCCAGTACTTC.

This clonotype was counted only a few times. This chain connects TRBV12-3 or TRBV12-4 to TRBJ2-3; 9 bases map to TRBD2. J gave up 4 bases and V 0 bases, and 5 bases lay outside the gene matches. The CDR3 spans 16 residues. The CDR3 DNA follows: TGTGCCAGCAGTTTAGCAAGCGGGGGGTTCGCAGATACGCAGTATTTT. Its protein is CASSLASGGFADTQYF.

CDR3 in amino acids: CSAPSGGAGNTEAFF. The CDR3 coding sequence is TGCAGTGCCCCATCGGGGGGCGCGGGGAACACTGAAGCTTTCTTT. This sequence joins TRBV20-1 and TRBJ1-1; the D gene is possibly TRBD1 (6 bases). Trimming stripped 6 bases from V and 1 base from J, with 18 bases between. CDR1 DFQATT and CDR2 SNEGSKA come from the germline V gene (reference sequence). The CDR3 is 15 residues long.

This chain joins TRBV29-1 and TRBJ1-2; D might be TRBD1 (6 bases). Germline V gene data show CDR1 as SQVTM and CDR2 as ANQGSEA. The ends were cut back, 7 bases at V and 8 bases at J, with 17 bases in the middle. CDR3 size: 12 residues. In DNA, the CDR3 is TGCAGCGCCGCGACAGGACTTGGCGGCTACACCTTC. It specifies CSAATGLGGYTF. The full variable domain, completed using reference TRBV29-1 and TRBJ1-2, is SAVISQKPSRDICQRGTSLTIQCQVDSQVTMMFWYRQQPGQSLTLIATANQGSEATYESGFVIDKFPISRPNLTFSTLTVSNMSPEDSSIYLCSAATGLGGYTFGSGTRLTVV.

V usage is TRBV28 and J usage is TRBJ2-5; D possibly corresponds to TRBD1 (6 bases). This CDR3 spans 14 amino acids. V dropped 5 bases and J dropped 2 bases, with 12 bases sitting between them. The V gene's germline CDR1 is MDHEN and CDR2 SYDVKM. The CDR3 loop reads CASSPVGQQETQYF. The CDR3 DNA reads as TGTGCCAGCAGTCCAGTCGGACAGCAAGAGACCCAGTACTTC.

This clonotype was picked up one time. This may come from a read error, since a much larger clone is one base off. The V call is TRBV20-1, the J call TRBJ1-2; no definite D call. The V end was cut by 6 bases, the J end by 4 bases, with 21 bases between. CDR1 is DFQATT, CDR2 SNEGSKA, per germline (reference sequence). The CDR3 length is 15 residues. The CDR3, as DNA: TGCAGTGCAAGAACCTGGCAGGAAAACATCTATGGCTACACCTTC. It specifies CSARTWQENIYGYTF.

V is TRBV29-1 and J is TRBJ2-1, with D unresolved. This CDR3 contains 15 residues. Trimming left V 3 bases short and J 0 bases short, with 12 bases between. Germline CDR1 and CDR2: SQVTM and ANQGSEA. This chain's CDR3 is CSVDRSQSSYNEQFF. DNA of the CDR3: TGCAGCGTTGATCGCAGCCAAAGCTCCTACAATGAGCAGTTCTTC.

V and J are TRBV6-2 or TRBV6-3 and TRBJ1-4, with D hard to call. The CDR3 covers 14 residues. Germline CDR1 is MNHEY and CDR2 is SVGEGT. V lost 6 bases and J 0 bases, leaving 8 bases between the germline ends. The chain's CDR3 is CASRARATNEKLFF. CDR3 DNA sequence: TGTGCCAGCAGGGCCAGAGCAACTAATGAAAAACTGTTTTTT.

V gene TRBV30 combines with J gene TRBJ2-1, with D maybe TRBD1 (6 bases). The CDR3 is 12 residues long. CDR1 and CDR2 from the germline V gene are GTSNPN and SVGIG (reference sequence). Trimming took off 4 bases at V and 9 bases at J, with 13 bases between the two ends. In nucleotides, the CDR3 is TGTGCCTGGACCCTCCGAGGGGGTGAGCAGTTCTTC. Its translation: CAWTLRGGEQFF. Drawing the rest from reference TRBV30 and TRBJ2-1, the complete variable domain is SQTIHQWPATLVQPVGSPLSLECTVEGTSNPNLYWYRQAAGRGLQLLFYSVGIGQISSEVPQNLSASRPQDRQFILSSKKLLLSDSGFYLCAWTLRGGEQFFGPGTRLTVL.

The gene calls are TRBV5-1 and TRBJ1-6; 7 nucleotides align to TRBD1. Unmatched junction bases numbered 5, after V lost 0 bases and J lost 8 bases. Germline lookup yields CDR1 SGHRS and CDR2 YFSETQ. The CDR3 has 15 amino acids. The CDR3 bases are TGCGCCAGCAGCTTGGATGGGACAGCATATTCACCCCTCCACTTT. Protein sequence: CASSLDGTAYSPLHF.

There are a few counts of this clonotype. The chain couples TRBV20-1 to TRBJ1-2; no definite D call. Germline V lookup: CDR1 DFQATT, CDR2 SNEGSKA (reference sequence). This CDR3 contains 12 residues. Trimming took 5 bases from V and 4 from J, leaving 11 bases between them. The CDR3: CSAPDGRYGYTF. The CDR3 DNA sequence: TGCAGTGCTCCGGACGGCCGCTATGGCTACACCTTC.